This T cell receptor (beta chain) was sequenced for a study of glioma-infiltrating T cells after dendritic cell vaccination. Only in-frame clones appear in the TCRdb table, and some are missing; sequencing was by immunoSEQ multiplex PCR. This sample carries under 130,000 clones, roughly 76% of them seen once, and the ten largest clones take over 9.5%. The V gene's germline CDR1 is SGHVS and CDR2 FQNEAQ. Trimming cost V 4 bases and J 7 bases, with 8 bases left between them. The CDR3 loop spans 13 amino acids. This receptor was identified in a human donor with glioblastoma. The sample consisted of blood, taken before dendritic cell vaccination. The chain uses TRBV7-8 and TRBJ1-6; TRBD1 is a possible D gene (6 bases). The CDR3 DNA reads TGTGCCAGCAGCTACAGGGCAAATTCACCCCTCCACTTT. This codes for CASSYRANSPLHF.